The next 30 T cell receptor beta chains were all read from a single sample in a study of neurological immune-mediated disorders. Via MiXCR, TCRdb re-called the 5' RACE reads, giving one row per CDR3 protein. The table records about 45,000 distinct CDR3 sequences, approximately 15% of them present only once. Documented time point: longitudinal time-point 3. The sequenced sample was PBMCs. These receptors were collected from a young man in good health.

This clonotype was seen ten or more times. The genes are TRBV2 and TRBJ2-2, with TRBD2 as a possible D gene (6 bases). The CDR3 has 14 amino acids. Germline CDR1 is SNHLY and CDR2 is FYNNEI. V was clipped by 2 bases and J by 3 bases, with 7 bases between them. The CDR3 sequence: CASSEWGDTGELFF. CDR3 coding DNA: TGTGCCAGCAGTGAATGGGGGGACACCGGGGAGCTGTTTTTT.

This clonotype was counted at least ten times. The rearrangement uses TRBV27 and TRBJ2-1; 7 nucleotides match TRBD2. Germline V gives CDR1 MNHEY, CDR2 SMNVEV (reference sequence). The CDR3 contains 14 residues. The junction had 4 bases not matched to a gene; V was cut back by 6 bases and J by 2 bases. CDR3 in DNA: TGTGCCAGCAGCCCAGGACTAGCCTACAATGAGCAGTTCTTC. This gives the protein CASSPGLAYNEQFF.

In regard to this clonotype: A single base separates this from a much larger clone, so it may be a read error. The rearrangement joins TRBV28 to TRBJ2-7, with TRBD1 identical over 7 bases. The germline gives CDR1 MDHEN, CDR2 SYDVKM. The CDR3 is 15 amino acids. With V trimmed by 5 bases and J by 2 bases, 9 bases remained unmatched. The DNA of the CDR3 is TGTGCCAGCAGTCTGTCGACAGGGCCGACCTACGAGCAGTACTTC. Translating gives CASSLSTGPTYEQYF.

V usage is TRBV20-1 and J usage is TRBJ2-3; no clear D. Germline V gene sequence: CDR1 DFQATT, CDR2 SNEGSKA (reference sequence). V lost 3 bases to trimming and J lost 6 bases, with 16 bases between them. The length of the CDR3 is 14 residues. This CDR3 is CSARSSVLTDTQYF. CDR3 coding DNA: TGCAGTGCTAGGTCCAGCGTCCTCACGGATACGCAGTATTTT.

Ten or more counts support this clonotype. The V gene is TRBV29-1, the J gene TRBJ2-5; D could derive from TRBD1 or TRBD2 (6 bases each). Looked up from germline, CDR1 is SQVTM and CDR2 is ANQGSEA. Trimming stripped 4 bases from V and 3 bases from J, with 18 bases between. The CDR3 runs to 15 residues. CDR3 sequence reads: CSVARGGVEEETQYF. The DNA for the CDR3 is TGCAGCGTTGCCAGGGGAGGTGTTGAGGAAGAGACCCAGTACTTC.

This clonotype occurred a few times. The chain carries TRBV5-1 and TRBJ2-5; unclear D gene. CDR1 SGHRS and CDR2 YFSETQ come from the germline V gene. This CDR3 is built from 13 residues. Deletions cut 0 bases from V and 3 bases from J, with 6 bases between. In DNA, the CDR3 is TGCGCCAGCAGCTTGGCAGAAGAAGAGACCCAGTACTTC. It codes for CASSLAEEETQYF.

This clonotype has just a few counts. The chain employs TRBV7-9 and TRBJ2-2, with a tentative D call TRBD1 (5 bases). This CDR3 contains 12 residues. The V end lost 5 bases, the J end lost 9 bases, and 10 bases lay between the germline ends. CDR1 and CDR2 (germline): SEHNR, FQNEAQ (reference sequence). The CDR3 loop is CASSVQGRELFF. The CDR3 DNA follows: TGTGCCAGCAGCGTCCAGGGTCGGGAGCTGTTTTTT.

The sample holds many counts of this clonotype. The chain recombines TRBV5-5 with TRBJ1-1; D uncertain. The V and J ends lost 0 bases and 1 base respectively, with 7 bases between them. The CDR3 loop spans 14 amino acids. The germline gives CDR1 SGHKS, CDR2 YYEKEE (reference sequence). The CDR3 bases are TGTGCCAGCAGCTTGGCCGTATCGAACACTGAAGCTTTCTTT. This codes for CASSLAVSNTEAFF.

This clonotype was counted at least ten times. The rearrangement joins TRBV5-5 to TRBJ2-5; a weak D match, TRBD1 (6 bases). V dropped 1 base and J dropped 4 bases, with 17 bases sitting between them. The CDR3 runs 16 residues. CDR1 SGHKS and CDR2 YYEKEE come from the germline V gene (reference sequence). CDR3 sequence (DNA): TGTGCCAGCAGCTTGACCGGGACAACTATGGGAGAGACCCAGTACTTC. Its protein is CASSLTGTTMGETQYF.

This clonotype came up many times. The chain is built from TRBV6-5 and TRBJ2-2; TRBD1 is a possible D gene (5 bases). Per the germline V gene, CDR1 is MNHEY and CDR2 is SVGAGI. The ends were cut back, 6 bases at V and 1 base at J, with 15 bases in the middle. The CDR3 has 16 residues. CDR3 in DNA: TGTGCCAGCAGAAGATCCATTACAGGGAACACCGGGGAGCTGTTTTTT. Protein product: CASRRSITGNTGELFF.

Ten or more counts support this clonotype. This chain joins TRBV6-6 and TRBJ2-5, with D perhaps TRBD1 (6 bases). The length of the CDR3 is 15 residues. Trimming removed 1 base at V and 4 bases at J, with 13 bases between. The germline gives CDR1 MNHNY, CDR2 SVGAGI (reference sequence). The CDR3 sequence is CASSYWSGALETQYF. The CDR3 nucleotides are TGTGCCAGCAGTTACTGGTCAGGGGCCTTAGAGACCCAGTACTTC.

This clonotype was seen repeatedly, ten times or more. The genes are TRBV5-1 and TRBJ1-6; unclear D gene. CDR1 and CDR2 from the germline V gene are SGHRS and YFSETQ. Trimming left V 4 bases short and J 6 bases short, with 8 bases between. CDR3 size: 13 residues. CDR3 amino acids: CASSTDVNSPLHF. The CDR3 nucleotides are TGCGCCAGCAGCACCGATGTTAATTCACCCCTCCACTTT.

The rearrangement links TRBV7-9 to TRBJ2-1; D not certain. This CDR3 spans 14 amino acids. The V end lost 5 bases, the J end lost 0 bases, and 8 bases lay between the germline ends. CDR1 is SEHNR, CDR2 FQNEAQ, per germline (reference sequence). The chain's CDR3 is CASSPHLSYNEQFF. The CDR3 DNA reads TGTGCCAGCAGCCCGCACCTCTCCTACAATGAGCAGTTCTTC.

This clonotype was seen ten or more times. The chain recombines TRBV5-1 with TRBJ2-1; D not resolved. V lost 4 bases and J lost 9, with 8 bases in between. This CDR3 is built from 11 residues. Germline values: CDR1 SGHRS, CDR2 YFSETQ. The chain's CDR3 is CASSPSREQFF. As DNA, the CDR3 is TGCGCCAGCAGCCCATCGCGTGAGCAGTTCTTC.

This clonotype was counted at least ten times. DNA for the CDR3: TGTGCCATCAGTGAAAACAGTGGGGAGCTGTTTTTT. It is translated as CAISENSGELFF. The chain carries TRBV10-3 and TRBJ2-2; D gene ambiguous. V dropped 3 bases and J dropped 8 bases, with 7 bases sitting between them. The germline V gene has CDR1 ENHRY and CDR2 SYGVKD. CDR3 length: 12 amino acids.

This clonotype was counted at least ten times. V and J are TRBV27 and TRBJ2-7; a possible D gene is TRBD2 (5 bases). The V gene lost 3 bases and the J gene lost 4 bases, with 10 bases spanning the gap. The CDR3 totals 13 residues. Germline-derived CDR1 and CDR2 are MNHEY and SMNVEV (reference sequence). The CDR3 region is CASSFGRRYEQYF. The CDR3, as DNA: TGTGCCAGCAGTTTTGGCCGGAGGTACGAGCAGTACTTC.

This clonotype was seen repeatedly, ten times or more. The rearrangement links TRBV20-1 to TRBJ2-5, with 11 nucleotides matching TRBD2. The CDR3 covers 15 residues. Germline CDR1 DFQATT, CDR2 SNEGSKA (reference sequence). With V trimmed by 5 bases and J by 5 bases, 10 bases remained unmatched. CDR3 region: CSAEFGLAGWETQYF. In DNA form, the CDR3 reads TGCAGTGCTGAATTCGGACTAGCGGGTTGGGAGACCCAGTACTTC.

This clonotype was picked up many times. The rearrangement joins TRBV2 to TRBJ2-7, with D possibly being TRBD1 (6 bases). Trimming took 6 bases from V and 6 from J, leaving 15 bases between them. The CDR3 extends over 13 amino acids. Germline CDR1 and CDR2: SNHLY and FYNNEI. For the CDR3, the DNA is TGTGCCAGCAGAATACAGGGAATCTCCGAGCAGTACTTC. Translation: CASRIQGISEQYF.

In this sample, this clonotype turned up many times. V and J are TRBV24-1 and TRBJ1-2; the D is unclear. V lost 0 bases and J 7 bases, leaving 2 bases between the germline ends. CDR1 KGHDR and CDR2 SFDVKD come from the germline V gene. The CDR3 is 11 amino acids. Here the CDR3 reads CATSDLFGYTF. CDR3 DNA: TGTGCCACCAGTGATTTGTTTGGCTACACCTTC.

The table lists this clonotype with many counts. This chain uses TRBV18 with TRBJ2-5; D is perhaps TRBD1 (7 bases). The ends were cut back, 1 base at V and 1 base at J, with 13 bases in the middle. Germline values: CDR1 KGHSH, CDR2 LQKENI. The CDR3 is 16 amino acids. The CDR3, as DNA: TGTGCCAGCTCACCACGAGCAGGGGGGACCCAAGAGACCCAGTACTTC. It yields the protein CASSPRAGGTQETQYF.

This clonotype was counted at least ten times. V is TRBV5-1 and J is TRBJ2-7, with no clear D. This CDR3 is built from 17 residues. V lost 4 bases, J lost 2 bases, and 22 bases lay in between. Germline lookup yields CDR1 SGHRS and CDR2 YFSETQ. The DNA for the CDR3 is TGCGCCAGCAGCGAAGGTTCCGGGCCCTACTCGACCTACGAGCAGTACTTC. Translated, it gives CASSEGSGPYSTYEQYF.

Ten or more counts support this clonotype. V is TRBV20-1 and J is TRBJ2-7; TRBD2 agrees at 9 bases. The V and J ends lost 1 base and 1 base, in that order; junction bases with no gene match: 14. This CDR3 has 18 residues. Per germline, CDR1 DFQATT and CDR2 SNEGSKA (reference sequence). CDR3 nucleotide sequence: TGCAGTGCTAGAGGTGGACTAGCGTTGATTCCCGGGTCCTACGAGCAGTACTTC. It yields the protein CSARGGLALIPGSYEQYF.

This clonotype was detected many times. The chain joins TRBV4-1 to TRBJ2-5, with TRBD2 identical over 10 bases. The CDR3 consists of 16 residues. Germline V gives CDR1 MGHRA, CDR2 YSYEKL. J gave up 2 bases and V 5 bases, and 8 bases lay outside the gene matches. CDR3 sequence reads: CASSYGLAERQETQYF. The CDR3 region has the DNA TGCGCCAGCAGCTATGGACTAGCGGAGCGTCAAGAGACCCAGTACTTC.

This clonotype was seen at least ten times. The chain combines TRBV20-1 with TRBJ2-7; TRBD2 aligns across 11 bases. V shed 4 bases, J shed 1 base, and the junction held 6 bases outside the gene matches. CDR1 is DFQATT and CDR2 is SNEGSKA in the germline V gene (reference sequence). CDR3 length: 15 amino acids. DNA for the CDR3: TGCAGTGCTACCCCCCTAGCGGGAGGTTCCTACGAGCAGTACTTC. Amino acids: CSATPLAGGSYEQYF.

This clonotype appeared many times. The chain carries TRBV28 and TRBJ1-5; the match to TRBD1 covers 9 bases. Germline values: CDR1 MDHEN, CDR2 SYDVKM. The junction had 14 bases not matched to a gene; V was cut back by 8 bases and J by 6 bases. This CDR3 has 16 amino acids. Here the CDR3 reads CASHTPGQGTIQPQHF. CDR3 bases: TGTGCCAGCCATACTCCGGGACAGGGAACGATTCAGCCCCAGCATTTT.

Ten or more counts support this clonotype. The chain combines TRBV29-1 with TRBJ2-7, with D tentatively TRBD1 or TRBD2 (5 bases each). CDR1 and CDR2 from the germline V gene are SQVTM and ANQGSEA. The V end lost 0 bases, the J end lost 0 bases, and 21 bases lay between the germline ends. This CDR3 comprises 18 residues. CDR3 bases: TGCAGCGTTGAAGAAGCAGAACGGACGATCGGGACCTCCTACGAGCAGTACTTC. Encoded protein: CSVEEAERTIGTSYEQYF.

This chain joins TRBV20-1 and TRBJ2-1; tentatively, D is TRBD2 (6 bases). Germline values: CDR1 DFQATT, CDR2 SNEGSKA (reference sequence). This CDR3 region has 11 residues. Trimming shortened V by 7 bases and J by 2 bases, and 6 bases separated the two germline ends. The CDR3 sequence is CSGGTYNEQFF. Here the CDR3 DNA reads TGCAGTGGCGGGACCTACAATGAGCAGTTCTTC.

Ten or more counts support this clonotype. V and J are TRBV5-1 and TRBJ2-5; 8 bases line up with TRBD1. The CDR3 runs 14 residues. Looked up from germline, CDR1 is SGHRS and CDR2 is YFSETQ. Trimming cost V 4 bases and J 4 bases; bases outside gene matches: 6. CDR3 protein: CASSSYTGGETQYF. CDR3 bases: TGCGCCAGCAGCAGTTATACAGGGGGAGAGACCCAGTACTTC.

Worth noting for this clonotype: This may be a read error, as it is one base from a much larger clone. The rearrangement links TRBV3-1 to TRBJ2-5; 8 bases fit TRBD1. Germline-derived CDR1 and CDR2 are LGHDT and YNNKEL (reference sequence). The CDR3 sequence is 18 residues long. Trimming cost V 6 bases and J 5 bases; bases outside gene matches: 20. For the CDR3, the DNA is TGTGCCAGCAGTCACTTGACTGGACAGGGTGTAGAAAGGGAGACCCAGTACTTC. It codes for CASSHLTGQGVERETQYF.

This clonotype is labeled medium-sized. The rearrangement uses TRBV29-1 and TRBJ2-1, with 7 bases aligning to TRBD2. V trimming: 7 bases; J trimming: 1 base; junction bases outside the gene matches: 1. The CDR3 length is 12 residues. The V gene's germline CDR1 is SQVTM and CDR2 ANQGSEA. CDR3 sequence reads: CSGGGSYNEQFF. In nucleotides, the CDR3 is TGCAGCGGGGGGGGTTCCTACAATGAGCAGTTCTTC.